The T cell receptor beta chain described here comes from a study of control samples from healthy donors and cancer patients. Germline-derived CDR1 and CDR2 are SGHRS and YFSETQ. The CDR3 runs to 14 residues. Losses at the gene ends were 5 bases for V and 7 bases for J; bases not matched to a gene: 8. The assay was immunoSEQ multiplex PCR, and TCRdb's table has in-frame clones only and misses some. The sample carries about 73,000 clones, 94% recorded once. The chain recombines TRBV5-1 with TRBJ1-4, with 7 bases identical to TRBD1. This TCR came from a middle-aged woman in good health. Sequencing input: blood. CDR3 nucleotide sequence: TGCGCCAGCAGACCGACAGGGTGGGGTGAAAAACTGTTTTTT. This gives the protein CASRPTGWGEKLFF.